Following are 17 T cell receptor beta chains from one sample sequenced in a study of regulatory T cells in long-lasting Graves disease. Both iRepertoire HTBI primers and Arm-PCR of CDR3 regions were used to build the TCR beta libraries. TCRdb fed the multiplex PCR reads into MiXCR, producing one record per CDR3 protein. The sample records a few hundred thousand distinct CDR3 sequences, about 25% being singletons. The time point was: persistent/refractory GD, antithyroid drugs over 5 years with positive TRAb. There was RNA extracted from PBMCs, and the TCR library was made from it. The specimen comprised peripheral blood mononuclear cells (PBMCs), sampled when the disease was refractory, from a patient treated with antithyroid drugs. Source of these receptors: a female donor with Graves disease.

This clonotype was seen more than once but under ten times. Here the CDR3 DNA reads TGCAGTGCTAGAGAGGAGGCAGGGTTCTATGGCTACACCTTC. This sequence encodes CSAREEAGFYGYTF. V is TRBV20-1 and J is TRBJ1-2; TRBD1 is a possible D gene (5 bases). Per germline, CDR1 DFQATT and CDR2 SNEGSKA (reference sequence). The CDR3 has 14 amino acids. V lost 0 bases to trimming and J lost 4 bases, with 12 bases between them.

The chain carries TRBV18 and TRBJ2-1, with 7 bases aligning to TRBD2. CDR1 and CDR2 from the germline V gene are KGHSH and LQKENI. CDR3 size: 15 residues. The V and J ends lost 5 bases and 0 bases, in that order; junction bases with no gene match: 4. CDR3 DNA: TGTGCCAGCTCAAAAGGGAGGGGCTCCTACAATGAGCAGTTCTTC. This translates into CASSKGRGSYNEQFF.

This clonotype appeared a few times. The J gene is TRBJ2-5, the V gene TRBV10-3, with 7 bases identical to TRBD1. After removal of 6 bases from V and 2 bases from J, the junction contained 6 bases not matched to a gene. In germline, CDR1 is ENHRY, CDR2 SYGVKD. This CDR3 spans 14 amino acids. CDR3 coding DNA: TGTGCCATCAGGGGGGACAGCAGTCAAGAGACCCAGTACTTC. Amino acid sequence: CAIRGDSSQETQYF.

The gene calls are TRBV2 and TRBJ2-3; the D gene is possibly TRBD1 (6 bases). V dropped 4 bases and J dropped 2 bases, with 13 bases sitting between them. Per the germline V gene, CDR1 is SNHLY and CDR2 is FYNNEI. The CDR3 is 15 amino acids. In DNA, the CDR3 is TGTGCCAGCAGTGTTGGGACAACCTACACAGATACGCAGTATTTT. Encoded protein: CASSVGTTYTDTQYF.

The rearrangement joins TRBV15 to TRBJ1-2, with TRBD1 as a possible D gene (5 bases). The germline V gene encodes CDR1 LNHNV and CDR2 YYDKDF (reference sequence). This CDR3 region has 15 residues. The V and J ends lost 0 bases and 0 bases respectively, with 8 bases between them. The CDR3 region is CATSREEGANYGYTF. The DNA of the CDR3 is TGTGCCACCAGCAGAGAGGAAGGGGCTAACTATGGCTACACCTTC.

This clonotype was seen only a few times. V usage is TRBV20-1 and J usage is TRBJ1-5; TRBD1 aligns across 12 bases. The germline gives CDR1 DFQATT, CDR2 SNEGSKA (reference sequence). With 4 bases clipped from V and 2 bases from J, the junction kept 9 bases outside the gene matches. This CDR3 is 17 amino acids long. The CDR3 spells CSATGDRGLGGNQPQHF. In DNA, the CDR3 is TGCAGTGCTACCGGGGACAGGGGGCTTGGTGGCAATCAGCCCCAGCATTTT.

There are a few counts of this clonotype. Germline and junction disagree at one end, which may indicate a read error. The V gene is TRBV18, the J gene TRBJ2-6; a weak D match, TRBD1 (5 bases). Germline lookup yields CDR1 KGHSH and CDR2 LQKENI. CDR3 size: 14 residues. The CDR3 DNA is TGTGCCAGCTCACTAGGGGCTGGGGCCAACGTCCCGACTTTC. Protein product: CASSLGAGANVPTF.

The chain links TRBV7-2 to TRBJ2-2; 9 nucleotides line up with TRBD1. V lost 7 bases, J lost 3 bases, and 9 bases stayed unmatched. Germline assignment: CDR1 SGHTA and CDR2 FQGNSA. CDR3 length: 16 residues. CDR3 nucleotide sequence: TGTGCCAGCAAAATGGGGACAGGGTCGGACACCGGGGAGCTGTTTTTT. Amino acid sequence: CASKMGTGSDTGELFF. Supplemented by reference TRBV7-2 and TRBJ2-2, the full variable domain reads GAGVSQSPSNKVTEKGKDVELRCDPISGHTALYWYRQSLGQGLEFLIYFQGNSAPDKSGLPSDRFSAERTGGSVSTLTIQRTQQEDSAVYLCASKMGTGSDTGELFFGEGSRLTVL.

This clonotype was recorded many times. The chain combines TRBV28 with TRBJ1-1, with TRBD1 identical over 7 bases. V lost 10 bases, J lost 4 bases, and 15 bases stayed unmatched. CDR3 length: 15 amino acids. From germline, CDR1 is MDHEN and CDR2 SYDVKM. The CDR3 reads CAIGLQGSVSTEAFF. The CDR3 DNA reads TGTGCCATCGGACTACAGGGGTCGGTATCCACTGAAGCTTTCTTT.

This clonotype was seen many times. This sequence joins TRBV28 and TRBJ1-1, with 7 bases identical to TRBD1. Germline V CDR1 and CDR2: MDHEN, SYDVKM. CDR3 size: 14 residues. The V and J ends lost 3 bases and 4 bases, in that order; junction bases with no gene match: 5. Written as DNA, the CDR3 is TGTGCCAGCAGTTTTCTTTCAGGGGGCACTGAAGCTTTCTTT. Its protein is CASSFLSGGTEAFF.

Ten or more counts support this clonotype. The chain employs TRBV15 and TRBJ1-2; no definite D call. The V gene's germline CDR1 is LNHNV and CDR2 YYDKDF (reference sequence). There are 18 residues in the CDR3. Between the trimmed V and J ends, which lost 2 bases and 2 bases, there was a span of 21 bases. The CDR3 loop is CATSRKRLAQVPNYGYTF. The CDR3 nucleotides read TGTGCCACCAGCAGAAAACGACTGGCGCAAGTACCCAACTATGGCTACACCTTC.

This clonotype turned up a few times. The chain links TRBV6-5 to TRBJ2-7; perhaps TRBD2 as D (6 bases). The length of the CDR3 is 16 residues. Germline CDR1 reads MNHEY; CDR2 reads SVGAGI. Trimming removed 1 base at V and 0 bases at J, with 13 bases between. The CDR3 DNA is TGTGCCAGCAGTTACTTCGGGGGTCTAAGCTCCTACGAGCAGTACTTC. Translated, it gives CASSYFGGLSSYEQYF.

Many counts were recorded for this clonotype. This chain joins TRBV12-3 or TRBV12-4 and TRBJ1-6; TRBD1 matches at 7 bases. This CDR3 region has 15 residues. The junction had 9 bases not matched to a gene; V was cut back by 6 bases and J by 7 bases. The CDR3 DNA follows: TGTGCCAGCAGCGAGAACAGGGGAAACAATTCACCCCTCCACTTT. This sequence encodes CASSENRGNNSPLHF.

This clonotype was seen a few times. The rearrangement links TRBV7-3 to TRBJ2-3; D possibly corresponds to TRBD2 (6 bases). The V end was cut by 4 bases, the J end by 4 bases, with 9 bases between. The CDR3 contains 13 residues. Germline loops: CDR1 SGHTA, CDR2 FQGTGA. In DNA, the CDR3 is TGTGCCAGCAGCTACACGGGGGCAGATACGCAGTATTTT. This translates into CASSYTGADTQYF.

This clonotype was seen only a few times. The CDR3: CAISERGQGPYEQYF. The CDR3 DNA reads as TGTGCCATCAGTGAGAGAGGACAGGGACCCTACGAGCAGTACTTC. The V and J genes are TRBV10-3 and TRBJ2-7; the match to TRBD1 covers 8 bases. V was pared by 2 bases and J by 2 bases, with 5 bases of the junction left unmatched. Germline CDR1 is ENHRY and CDR2 is SYGVKD. The CDR3 sequence is 15 residues long.

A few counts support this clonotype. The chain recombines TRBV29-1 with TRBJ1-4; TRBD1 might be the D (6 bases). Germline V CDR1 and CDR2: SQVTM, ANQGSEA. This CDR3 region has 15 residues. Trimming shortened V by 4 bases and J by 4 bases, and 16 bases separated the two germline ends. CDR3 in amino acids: CSVGGRGGGNEKLFF. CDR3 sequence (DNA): TGCAGCGTTGGGGGCCGCGGAGGGGGTAATGAAAAACTGTTTTTT.

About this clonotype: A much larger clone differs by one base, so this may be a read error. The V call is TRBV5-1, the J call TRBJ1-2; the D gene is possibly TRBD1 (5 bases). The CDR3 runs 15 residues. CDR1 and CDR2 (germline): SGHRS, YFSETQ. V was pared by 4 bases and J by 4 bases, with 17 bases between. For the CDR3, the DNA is TGCGCCAGCAGCATGGGCGGCAGGGTGAGCTATGGCTACACCTTC. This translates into CASSMGGRVSYGYTF.